This passage covers 24 T cell receptor beta chains from one sample sequenced in a study of blood T cell repertoires in COVID-19. Clones were read by immunoSEQ multiplex PCR, and TCRdb kept only the in-frame ones, dropping some. Among 60,000 to 85,000 clones listed, 75% were seen once. The material sequenced was peripheral blood. These receptors all stem from a man in his 70s with acute or convalescent COVID-19.

The chain recombines TRBV19 with TRBJ1-1; 9 nucleotides agree with TRBD1. CDR1 and CDR2 from the germline V gene are LNHDA and SQIVND (reference sequence). The V gene end was trimmed by 4 bases and the J gene end by 5 bases; junction bases not matched to a gene: 8. The CDR3 sequence is 15 residues long. Here the CDR3 reads CASSTETGGRTEAFF. The CDR3 coding sequence is TGTGCCAGTAGTACGGAGACAGGGGGTAGGACTGAAGCTTTCTTT.

The chain employs TRBV4-3 and TRBJ1-2, with 7 bases that match TRBD1. Germline V gene data show CDR1 as LGHNA and CDR2 as YSLEER. The CDR3 totals 14 residues. V lost 3 bases to trimming and J lost 8 bases; unmatched junction nucleotides: 9. The CDR3 region has the DNA TGCGCCAGCAGCCAGGACAGGCGGGGGGAGGGCTACACCTTC. Its protein is CASSQDRRGEGYTF.

V usage is TRBV7-2 and J usage is TRBJ1-2; 7 bases agree with TRBD1. The CDR3 runs to 14 residues. Germline assignment: CDR1 SGHTA and CDR2 FQGNSA. J was trimmed by 4 bases and V by 1 base; bases with no gene match: 3. The CDR3 loop is CASSLGWDSYGYTF. The CDR3 region has the DNA TGTGCCAGCAGCTTAGGCTGGGACAGCTATGGCTACACCTTC. The full variable domain, with the rest looked up from reference TRBV7-2 and TRBJ1-2, is GAGVSQSPSNKVTEKGKDVELRCDPISGHTALYWYRQSLGQGLEFLIYFQGNSAPDKSGLPSDRFSAERTGGSVSTLTIQRTQQEDSAVYLCASSLGWDSYGYTFGSGTRLTVV.

V gene TRBV3-1 (or the pseudogene TRBV3-2) combines with J gene TRBJ1-6; 7 bases match TRBD1. The trim removed 4 bases at V and 10 bases at J, leaving 10 bases unmatched. In germline, CDR1 is LGHDT, CDR2 YNNKEL (reference sequence). The CDR3 covers 15 residues. CDR3 protein: CASSPTDRVGSPLHF. Written as DNA, the CDR3 is TGTGCCAGCAGCCCTACCGACAGGGTAGGATCACCCCTCCACTTT.

The V gene is TRBV28, the J gene TRBJ2-7; no clear D gene. Trimming stripped 3 bases from V and 1 base from J, with 4 bases between. The germline gives CDR1 MDHEN, CDR2 SYDVKM. The CDR3 extends over 12 amino acids. Written as DNA, the CDR3 is TGTGCCAGCAGTTTCAGTTCCTACGAGCAGTACTTC. As protein: CASSFSSYEQYF. The whole variable domain, filled in from reference TRBV28 and TRBJ2-7, reads DVKVTQSSRYLVKRTGEKVFLECVQDMDHENMFWYRQDPGLGLRLIYFSYDVKMKEKGDIPEGYSVSREKKERFSLILESASTNQTSMYLCASSFSSYEQYFGPGTRLTVT.

The chain joins TRBV5-1 to TRBJ2-5, with 7 bases aligning to TRBD1. Losses at the gene ends were 3 bases for V and 3 bases for J; bases not matched to a gene: 8. Per germline, CDR1 SGHRS and CDR2 YFSETQ. This CDR3 spans 15 amino acids. As DNA, the CDR3 is TGCGCCAGCAGCTCAACGATAGGGACAGAAGAGACCCAGTACTTC. Its translation is CASSSTIGTEETQYF.

J is TRBJ1-5 and V is TRBV5-1, with D unclear. This CDR3 contains 14 residues. Trimming shortened V by 4 bases and J by 7 bases, and 15 bases separated the two germline ends. CDR1 and CDR2 from the germline V gene are SGHRS and YFSETQ. The CDR3 protein is CASSPSGERQPQHF. The CDR3 region has the DNA TGCGCCAGCAGCCCCAGCGGGGAGAGGCAGCCCCAGCATTTT.

This rearrangement joins TRBV10-3 to TRBJ2-7, with TRBD1 identical over 7 bases. V lost 3 bases, J lost 5 bases, and 7 bases stayed unmatched. The CDR3 covers 14 residues. CDR1 and CDR2 from the germline V gene are ENHRY and SYGVKD. CDR3 sequence: CAISERAGGHEQYF. The DNA for the CDR3 is TGTGCCATCAGTGAAAGGGCAGGGGGACACGAGCAGTACTTC.

The chain uses TRBV6-5 and TRBJ1-1; D is uncertain. Germline assignment: CDR1 MNHEY and CDR2 SVGAGI. The CDR3 extends over 15 amino acids. V lost 5 bases, J lost 4 bases, and 17 bases lay in between. CDR3 nucleotides: TGTGCCAGCAGTCCCCTCCTCCGGGTTGCCACTGAAGCTTTCTTT. It codes for CASSPLLRVATEAFF.

This chain joins TRBV7-2 and TRBJ1-1; D is ambiguous. This CDR3 is built from 13 residues. Germline assignment: CDR1 SGHTA and CDR2 FQGNSA. V lost 0 bases and J lost 10, with 12 bases in between. CDR3 coding DNA: TGTGCCAGCAGCTTAGCCCTGGCCAGTACAGCTTTCTTT. Encoded protein: CASSLALASTAFF.

The chain has TRBV19 and TRBJ1-1; 10 bases map to TRBD1. Trimming took 7 bases from V and 6 from J; bases not matched to a gene: 8. The germline V gene encodes CDR1 LNHDA and CDR2 SQIVND (reference sequence). The CDR3 runs 14 residues. The CDR3 DNA follows: TGTGCCAGTATCCAGACAGGGGGCGGCGCTGAAGCTTTCTTT. Encoded protein: CASIQTGGGAEAFF.

The chain employs TRBV24-1 and TRBJ2-1; 11 bases agree with TRBD2. The ends lost 9 bases at V and 3 bases at J; junction bases unmatched: 0. CDR3 length: 13 residues. From germline, CDR1 is KGHDR and CDR2 SFDVKD. The CDR3 DNA reads TGTGCCACCGGGACTAGCGGCTACAATGAGCAGTTCTTC. It codes for CATGTSGYNEQFF.

The chain has TRBV6-5 and TRBJ2-3, with D possibly TRBD2 on 6 matching bases. The CDR3 has 13 residues. V lost 6 bases and J lost 1, with 8 bases in between. CDR1 is MNHEY, CDR2 SVGAGI, per germline. The CDR3 DNA reads as TGTGCCAGCAGGAGGGAGGGCACAGATACGCAGTATTTT. Protein sequence: CASRREGTDTQYF.

V gene TRBV19 combines with J gene TRBJ1-1; D is ambiguous. Germline assignment: CDR1 LNHDA and CDR2 SQIVND (reference sequence). Trimming shortened V by 9 bases and J by 1 base, and 12 bases separated the two germline ends. This CDR3 comprises 13 residues. The CDR3 DNA is TGTGCCAGCAGGATTTCAAGGAACACTGAAGCTTTCTTT. This encodes CASRISRNTEAFF.

The V and J genes are TRBV5-5 and TRBJ2-5; D is uncertain. V was trimmed by 0 bases and J by 0 bases, leaving 6 bases between them. CDR1 SGHKS and CDR2 YYEKEE come from the germline V gene (reference sequence). This CDR3 has 14 amino acids. The CDR3 coding sequence is TGTGCCAGCAGCTTGGGGCAGAACCAAGAGACCCAGTACTTC. It is translated as CASSLGQNQETQYF.

The chain links TRBV11-2 to TRBJ1-4; TRBD1 might be the D (6 bases). V was cut by 5 bases and J by 7 bases, with 20 bases left in between. This CDR3 region has 16 residues. Germline V gene data show CDR1 as SGHAT and CDR2 as FQNNGV. Here the CDR3 DNA reads TGTGCCAGCAGCCCCAACCTGTGGCAGGGGTCTGAAAAACTGTTTTTT. Amino acids: CASSPNLWQGSEKLFF.

The CDR3 region is CASRLLAGAGPYNEQFF. The CDR3 DNA sequence: TGTGCCAGCAGACTACTAGCGGGAGCTGGCCCCTACAATGAGCAGTTCTTC. The chain has TRBV28 and TRBJ2-1; 11 nucleotides agree with TRBD2. J gave up 2 bases and V 6 bases, and 9 bases lay outside the gene matches. The CDR3 runs to 17 residues. Germline CDR1 is MDHEN and CDR2 is SYDVKM.

The chain uses TRBV3-1 (or the pseudogene TRBV3-2) and TRBJ1-1; D is undetermined. Germline V lookup: CDR1 LGHDT, CDR2 YNNKEL (reference sequence). V dropped 3 bases and J dropped 1 base, with 9 bases sitting between them. The CDR3 runs to 14 residues. CDR3 coding DNA: TGTGCCAGCAGCCATACTACACAGAACACTGAAGCTTTCTTT. Encoded protein: CASSHTTQNTEAFF.

Written as DNA, the CDR3 is TGTGCCAGTAGTATAGCGGGACATACCCAAGAGACCCAGTACTTC. Protein product: CASSIAGHTQETQYF. The chain recombines TRBV19 with TRBJ2-5; tentative D call: TRBD1 (6 bases). The CDR3 contains 15 residues. Per the germline V gene, CDR1 is LNHDA and CDR2 is SQIVND (reference sequence). V lost 1 base and J 1 base, leaving 10 bases between the germline ends.

V gene TRBV18 combines with J gene TRBJ1-2, with a weak D call TRBD1 (5 bases). This CDR3 region has 14 residues. Trimming took 2 bases from V and 4 from J, leaving 11 bases between them. The germline gives CDR1 KGHSH, CDR2 LQKENI. The CDR3 sequence is CASSPSRDGYGYTF. The CDR3 region has the DNA TGTGCCAGCTCACCATCGCGGGACGGCTATGGCTACACCTTC.

This chain joins TRBV24-1 and TRBJ1-2; D is ambiguous. CDR3 length equals 15 residues. Germline-derived CDR1 and CDR2 are KGHDR and SFDVKD. Trimming took off 3 bases at V and 1 base at J, with 11 bases between the two ends. The CDR3 region is CATSDPDMINYGYTF. The CDR3 coding sequence is TGTGCCACCAGTGATCCTGACATGATTAACTATGGCTACACCTTC.

This clone has more than one count but fewer than ten. The chain couples TRBV27 to TRBJ2-2; D gene ambiguous. Trimming stripped 2 bases from V and 5 bases from J, with 6 bases between. The germline V gene encodes CDR1 MNHEY and CDR2 SMNVEV (reference sequence). The CDR3 runs 13 residues. The CDR3 loop is CASSLMETGELFF. CDR3 nucleotide sequence: TGTGCCAGCAGTTTAATGGAGACCGGGGAGCTGTTTTTT.

The V call is TRBV11-2, the J call TRBJ1-2; 8 nucleotides agree with TRBD1. The germline V gene encodes CDR1 SGHAT and CDR2 FQNNGV. V lost 1 base to trimming and J lost 8 bases; unmatched junction nucleotides: 6. CDR3 length: 14 amino acids. Here the CDR3 reads CASSLGSTGDGYTF. DNA for the CDR3: TGTGCCAGCAGCTTAGGATCGACAGGGGACGGCTACACCTTC.

In nucleotides, the CDR3 is TGTGCCAGCAGCTCCTCGGGACTAGCGGACACAGATACGCAGTATTTT. Amino acid sequence: CASSSSGLADTDTQYF. The chain is built from TRBV11-3 and TRBJ2-3, with 11 bases aligning to TRBD2. Per germline, CDR1 SGHNT and CDR2 YENEEA. The J segment lost 2 bases and the V segment lost 4 bases, leaving 5 bases of the junction unmatched. This CDR3 contains 16 residues.